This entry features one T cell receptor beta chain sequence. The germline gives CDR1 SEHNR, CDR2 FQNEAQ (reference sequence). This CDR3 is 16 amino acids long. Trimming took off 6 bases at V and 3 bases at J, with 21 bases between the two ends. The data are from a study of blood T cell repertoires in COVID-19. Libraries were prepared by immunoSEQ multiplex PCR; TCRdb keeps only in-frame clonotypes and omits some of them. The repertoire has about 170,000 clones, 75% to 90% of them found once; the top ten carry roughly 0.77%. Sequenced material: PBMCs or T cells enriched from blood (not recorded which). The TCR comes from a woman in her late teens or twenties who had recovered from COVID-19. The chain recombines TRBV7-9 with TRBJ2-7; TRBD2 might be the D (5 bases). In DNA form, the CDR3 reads TGTGCCAGCAGTAAAGTCGTGGCTAGCAGAAACTACGAGCAGTACTTC. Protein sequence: CASSKVVASRNYEQYF.